The present T cell receptor (beta chain) was sequenced within a study of T cell responses to AZD1222 COVID-19 vaccine. The CDR3 has 13 residues. Deletions cut 2 bases from V and 7 bases from J, with 13 bases between. The germline V gene has CDR1 SGDLS and CDR2 YYNGEE. Produced via immunoSEQ multiplex PCR; TCRdb's table is partial and in-frame only. The repertoire holds 110,000 to 150,000 clones, 85% to 95% seen once, with around 3% in the top ten. This receptor was taken from an adult in good health. Sequences were derived from peripheral blood, sampled on day 0 of AZD1222 vaccination. V is TRBV9 and J is TRBJ2-7; D tentatively reads TRBD1 or TRBD2 (5 bases each). CDR3 DNA: TGTGCCAGCAGCGTCGGAGGCCAGGGAGAGCAGTACTTC. Amino acid sequence: CASSVGGQGEQYF. Based on the CDR3 plus reference TRBV9 and TRBJ2-7, the full variable domain is DSGVTQTPKHLITATGQRVTLRCSPRSGDLSVYWYQQSLDQGLQFLIQYYNGEERAKGNILERFSAQQFPDLHSELNLSSLELGDSALYFCASSVGGQGEQYFGPGTRLTVT.